These 11 T cell receptor beta chains were sequenced from one sample in a study of T cells in Graves' hyperthyroidism and ophthalmopathy (dated 2019 in TCRdb). The library relied on multiplex PCR. For sequencing, an Illumina HiSeq 2000 was employed. The TCR beta CDR3 regions were amplified from RNA transcripts. A first-round RT-PCR of the TCR CDR3 used the HTBI primer set with the Qiagen OneStep RT-PCR kit. In-frame beta chains were kept once TCRdb had trimmed the public reads at Q25 with fastp and called clones with MiXCR. Rows with a matching CDR3 protein are joined into one entry that keeps the most common DNA and genes. Recorded for this sample are about 640,000 distinct CDR3 sequences; 13% to 15% of them occurred a single time. The ten largest clonotypes hold approximately 12% of the sample. Sequenced material: blood. The origin of the receptors is a woman aged 50 to 60 with Graves' ophthalmopathy.

This sequence joins TRBV19 and TRBJ1-1, with TRBD1 as a possible D gene (6 bases). Germline V gene lookup returns CDR1 LNHDA and CDR2 SQIVND (reference sequence). V shed 7 bases and J shed 1 base, with 13 bases lying between them. The CDR3 loop spans 14 amino acids. The CDR3 here is CASMRGQENTEAFF. DNA for the CDR3: TGTGCCAGTATGAGGGGACAAGAGAACACTGAAGCTTTCTTT.

This clonotype was found many times. The chain has TRBV6-1 and TRBJ1-5; possibly TRBD1 for D (6 bases). The CDR3 extends over 16 amino acids. Trimming cost V 3 bases and J 6 bases, with 18 bases left between them. Germline V gives CDR1 MNHNS, CDR2 SASEGT. Written as DNA, the CDR3 is TGTGCCAGCAGTGAGAACTCCCCGGGGGCAGGTCAGCCCCAGCATTTT. It is translated as CASSENSPGAGQPQHF.

The rearrangement uses TRBV11-2 and TRBJ2-6; tentative D call: TRBD2 (6 bases). The germline V gene has CDR1 SGHAT and CDR2 FQNNGV. The CDR3 contains 18 residues. V lost 3 bases and J 0 bases, leaving 15 bases between the germline ends. CDR3 amino acids: CASSLEGSINSGANVLTF. The CDR3 DNA sequence: TGTGCCAGCAGCTTGGAGGGATCTATTAACTCTGGGGCCAACGTCCTGACTTTC.

The table lists this clonotype with many counts. This sequence joins TRBV2 and TRBJ2-1, with unresolved D. Trimming removed 2 bases from V and 6 bases from J, with 5 bases in between. The CDR3 length is 12 residues. Germline CDR1 SNHLY, CDR2 FYNNEI. The chain's CDR3 is CASSELTNEQFF. The CDR3 nucleotides read TGTGCCAGCAGTGAACTTACCAATGAGCAGTTCTTC. Supplemented by reference TRBV2 and TRBJ2-1, the full variable domain reads EPEVTQTPSHQVTQMGQEVILRCVPISNHLYFYWYRQILGQKVEFLVSFYNNEISEKSEIFDDQFSVERPDGSNFTLKIRSTKLEDSAMYFCASSELTNEQFFGPGTRLTVL.

This clonotype has a count of ten or more. This chain uses TRBV28 with TRBJ2-5, with 10 bases fitting TRBD2. Germline CDR1 is MDHEN and CDR2 is SYDVKM. The CDR3 has 17 residues. V trimming: 5 bases; J trimming: 5 bases; junction bases outside the gene matches: 14. This CDR3 is CASSPRFLAGVLETQYF. CDR3 sequence (DNA): TGTGCCAGCAGTCCCCGTTTCCTAGCGGGAGTTTTGGAGACCCAGTACTTC.

This clonotype appeared many times. V is TRBV20-1 and J is TRBJ1-1; no reliable D call. With 2 bases removed from V and 5 bases from J, the gap between germline ends came to 9 bases. Germline V CDR1 and CDR2: DFQATT, SNEGSKA (reference sequence). The CDR3 has 12 residues. CDR3 region: CSARQRLTEAFF. Written as DNA, the CDR3 is TGCAGTGCTAGACAGCGTTTGACTGAAGCTTTCTTT.

Only a few counts were recorded for this clonotype. This chain joins TRBV12-3 or TRBV12-4 and TRBJ1-1; D gene uncertain. V shed 2 bases and J shed 3 bases, with 10 bases lying between them. There are 14 residues in the CDR3. The CDR3 DNA sequence: TGTGCCAGCAGTTTACGGACCATGTACACTGAAGCTTTCTTT. This codes for CASSLRTMYTEAFF.

To note about this clonotype: Being one base from a much bigger clone, this may be a read error. Since the CDR3 does not end with the conserved phenylalanine or tryptophan, this likely comes from a read error. CDR3 coding DNA: TGCGCCAGCAGCTCGCTTCAGGGTGGGTCCTACGAGCAGTACCTC. Residues: CASSSLQGGSYEQYL. The gene calls are TRBV5-1 and TRBJ2-7; D possibly corresponds to TRBD1 (5 bases). This CDR3 has 15 residues. Germline assignment: CDR1 SGHRS and CDR2 YFSETQ. Trimming cost V 3 bases and J 1 base, with 14 bases left between them.

This clonotype was counted many times. This rearrangement joins TRBV24-1 to TRBJ2-7; TRBD2 aligns across 13 bases. V was pared by 3 bases and J by 4 bases, with 8 bases of the junction left unmatched. Germline V gene sequence: CDR1 KGHDR, CDR2 SFDVKD. CDR3 length: 17 residues. Written as DNA, the CDR3 is TGTGCCACCAGTGATCCCGACCCGACTAGCGGGAGGTACGAGCAGTACTTC. Protein product: CATSDPDPTSGRYEQYF.

As to this clonotype: A clone one base away is much larger, so this may be a read error. The chain links TRBV12-3 or TRBV12-4 to TRBJ2-7, with 12 bases identical to TRBD2. This CDR3 has 15 amino acids. The CDR3 DNA reads TGTGCCAACAGTTTAAGGTCTAGCGGGAGGGGAGAGCAGTACTTC. It specifies CANSLRSSGRGEQYF.

This clonotype has ten or more counts. V usage is TRBV10-3 and J usage is TRBJ2-1; D perhaps matches TRBD2 (5 bases). Trimming left V 11 bases short and J 4 bases short, with 9 bases between. CDR1 is ENHRY, CDR2 SYGVKD, per germline. This CDR3 is built from 11 residues. CDR3 in DNA: TGTGCCGGCGGGTTATACAATGAGCAGTTCTTC. Its translation is CAGGLYNEQFF.